The T cell receptor (beta chain) described here comes from a study of T cell responses to AZD1222 COVID-19 vaccine. Study-level findings and limits: The donor cohort was predominantly white British with a female majority, and clonal diversity may have been underestimated. Across spike, vaccine-associated CD4 TCRs were found, dominant at 160-218 and 743-854.

Germline V gene sequence: CDR1 KGHDR, CDR2 SFDVKD. This CDR3 spans 13 amino acids. Trimming took 4 bases from V and 5 from J, leaving 7 bases between them. Clones were sequenced by immunoSEQ multiplex PCR, and TCRdb holds only the in-frame ones, with some missing. Among some 110,000 clones listed, about 87% were seen once. Note on this clone: Its antigen is currently unknown.

The rearrangement joins TRBV24-1 to TRBJ2-2, with D unresolved. This sequence was found in an adult in good health. The material was peripheral blood, obtained on day 0 of AZD1222 vaccination. CDR3 in amino acids: CATSERITGELFF. CDR3 DNA sequence: TGTGCCACCAGTGAAAGGATTACCGGGGAGCTGTTTTTT.